The sequence of this T cell receptor (beta chain) was determined in a study of cytomegalovirus exposure and HLA in healthy donors. Study-wide results and limits: Earlier analysis found most TCR beta V segments productive about 87% or about 30% of the time.

Germline V gene lookup returns CDR1 MGHRA and CDR2 YSYEKL. With 1 base clipped from V and 6 bases from J, the junction kept 11 bases outside the gene matches. The CDR3 spans 17 residues. PCR employed 60 Vbeta and 13 Jbeta primers. Produced via immunoSEQ multiplex PCR; TCRdb's table is partial and in-frame only. This sample has 65,000 or so clones; approximately 78% occur once, and the top ten carry about 3%. As regards this clone: Its specificity is unknown.

This clonotype was obtained from a girl between 10 and 17 years old in good health and CMV-seropositive. This chain links TRBV4-1 with TRBJ1-4, with 7 bases fitting TRBD1. Input material: PBMCs. CDR3 sequence: CASSQGQGGRNYEKLFF. CDR3 coding DNA: TGCGCCAGCAGCCAAGGACAGGGAGGTCGCAACTATGAAAAACTGTTTTTT.